One sample yielded the 9 T cell receptor beta chains listed below, sequenced in a study of technical replicates of blood from a few donors. Sequencing used immunoSEQ multiplex PCR; TCRdb keeps in-frame clones, though not all of them. The sample comprises about 75,000 clones, about 90% of which are singletons, and 0.38% rests with the top ten. Sequencing used T cells isolated from PBMCs. The receptors come from a human donor in good health.

The chain couples TRBV18 to TRBJ2-7; TRBD1 might be the D (8 bases). The CDR3 sequence is 14 residues long. Trimming left V 6 bases short and J 6 bases short, with 18 bases between. Germline V gene sequence: CDR1 KGHSH, CDR2 LQKENI. This chain's CDR3 is CASSGHRGGVEQYF. The CDR3 bases are TGTGCCAGCTCCGGGCACAGGGGGGGAGTCGAGCAGTACTTC.

The CDR3 loop reads CASSISTGLRQPQHF. The CDR3 DNA reads TGTGCCAGTAGTATATCAACAGGGTTGCGCCAGCCCCAGCATTTT. This chain connects TRBV19 to TRBJ1-5, with D perhaps TRBD1 (6 bases). The CDR3 is made up of 15 amino acids. V lost 2 bases and J lost 7, with 15 bases in between. Germline CDR1 and CDR2: LNHDA and SQIVND (reference sequence). The whole variable domain, remainder taken from reference TRBV19 and TRBJ1-5, is DGGITQSPKYLFRKEGQNVTLSCEQNLNHDAMYWYRQDPGQGLRLIYYSQIVNDFQKGDIAEGYSVSREKKESFPLTVTSAQKNPTAFYLCASSISTGLRQPQHFGDGTRLSIL.

The chain employs TRBV11-3 and TRBJ2-7; D is ambiguous. The ends were cut back, 0 bases at V and 4 bases at J, with 7 bases in the middle. Germline V lookup: CDR1 SGHNT, CDR2 YENEEA. This CDR3 comprises 13 residues. The CDR3 coding sequence is TGTGCCAGCAGCTTAGATCCCCGTTACGAGCAGTACTTC. The encoded protein is CASSLDPRYEQYF.

This sequence joins TRBV2 and TRBJ2-7; no firm D call. The CDR3 sequence is 14 residues long. Trimming cost V 6 bases and J 2 bases, with 14 bases left between them. In germline, CDR1 is SNHLY, CDR2 FYNNEI. The CDR3 nucleotides are TGTGCCAGCAGCCCAACTTCAGGCCCCTACGAGCAGTACTTC. The encoded protein is CASSPTSGPYEQYF. Supplemented by reference TRBV2 and TRBJ2-7, the full variable domain reads EPEVTQTPSHQVTQMGQEVILRCVPISNHLYFYWYRQILGQKVEFLVSFYNNEISEKSEIFDDQFSVERPDGSNFTLKIRSTKLEDSAMYFCASSPTSGPYEQYFGPGTRLTVT.

This clone was recorded only once. This chain uses TRBV27 with TRBJ1-2; TRBD1 matches 8 bases. Germline CDR1 and CDR2: MNHEY and SMNVEV (reference sequence). Trimming at V came to 5 bases and at J to 7 bases, leaving 6 bases not matched to a gene. The CDR3 spans 13 residues. CDR3 nucleotide sequence: TGTGCCAGCAGTCCCCGACAGGGGAGTGGCTACACCTTC. It is translated as CASSPRQGSGYTF.

The V call is TRBV9, the J call TRBJ1-2; no reliable D call. Germline V lookup: CDR1 SGDLS, CDR2 YYNGEE. This CDR3 is built from 11 residues. V was trimmed by 0 bases and J by 10 bases, leaving 7 bases between them. In DNA, the CDR3 is TGTGCCAGCAGCGTAGGCTCCTACTACACCTTC. As protein: CASSVGSYYTF. The full variable domain, its missing parts supplied by reference TRBV9 and TRBJ1-2, is DSGVTQTPKHLITATGQRVTLRCSPRSGDLSVYWYQQSLDQGLQFLIQYYNGEERAKGNILERFSAQQFPDLHSELNLSSLELGDSALYFCASSVGSYYTFGSGTRLTVV.

V gene TRBV11-3 combines with J gene TRBJ2-7, with 7 bases identical to TRBD1. V was clipped by 7 bases and J by 5 bases; unmatched bases: 11. Germline CDR1 is SGHNT and CDR2 is YENEEA. The CDR3 is 14 residues long. The CDR3 sequence is CASTSQGLLHEQYF. For the CDR3, the DNA is TGTGCCAGCACCTCACAGGGGTTACTCCACGAGCAGTACTTC.

The V gene is TRBV19, the J gene TRBJ1-2; 9 bases line up with TRBD1. V lost 3 bases and J lost 8; bases outside the gene matches: 7. The CDR3 has 14 amino acids. Germline loops: CDR1 LNHDA, CDR2 SQIVND (reference sequence). DNA for the CDR3: TGTGCCAGTAGTATTTCGGGACAGGGTTTCGGCTACACCTTC. This translates into CASSISGQGFGYTF.

V and J are TRBV5-4 and TRBJ2-5; 13 bases match TRBD2. With 4 bases clipped from V and 5 bases from J, the junction kept 5 bases outside the gene matches. Germline V gene lookup returns CDR1 SGHNT and CDR2 YYREEE (reference sequence). CDR3 size: 15 residues. This CDR3 reads CASSMTSGRFETQYF. DNA of the CDR3: TGTGCCAGCAGCATGACTAGCGGGAGGTTTGAGACCCAGTACTTC.